This T cell receptor (beta chain) was obtained from a study of CD8+ T cells in alopecia areata. Looking at the study overall: Administration of oral tofacitinib to treated patients was at 5 to 10 mg twice daily.

Extracted RNA was reverse transcribed into cDNA, the sequencing template. Assay: immunoSEQ multiplex PCR; the TCRdb copy retains only in-frame clones and omits some. In the table there are some 130,000 clones, approximately 48% of which are singletons. To note about this clone: The antigen is unknown.

Study-wide points: Higher clonality than in normal scalp was seen in lesional scalp, especially alopecia totalis/universalis.

Cell sorting was applied to PBMCs, and CD4+ and CD8+ T cells were collected. The CDR3 totals 14 residues. V was pared by 0 bases and J by 5 bases, with 11 bases between. Germline V CDR1 and CDR2: GTSNPN, SVGIG (reference sequence). The chain is built from TRBV30 and TRBJ1-5; D possibly corresponds to TRBD1 (6 bases). Sequences were derived from CD8+ T cells sorted from blood, sampled at week 0. This TCR came from a human donor with alopecia areata. The CDR3 DNA follows: TGTGCCTGGAGTGTAGCAGGGGAATATCAGCCCCAGCATTTT. As protein: CAWSVAGEYQPQHF.